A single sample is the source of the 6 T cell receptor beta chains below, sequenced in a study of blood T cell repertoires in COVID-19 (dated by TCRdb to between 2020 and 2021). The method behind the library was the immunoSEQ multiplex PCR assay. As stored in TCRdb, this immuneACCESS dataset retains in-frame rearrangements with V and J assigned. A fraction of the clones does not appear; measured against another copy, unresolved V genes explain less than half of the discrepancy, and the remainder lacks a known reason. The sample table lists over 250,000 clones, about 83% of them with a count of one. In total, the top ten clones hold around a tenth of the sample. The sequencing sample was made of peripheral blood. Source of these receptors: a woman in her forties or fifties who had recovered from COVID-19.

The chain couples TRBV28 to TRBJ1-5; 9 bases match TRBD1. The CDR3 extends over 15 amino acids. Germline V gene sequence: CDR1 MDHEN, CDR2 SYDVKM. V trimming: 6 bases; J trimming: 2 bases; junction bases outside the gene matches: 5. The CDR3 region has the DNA TGTGCCAGCAGCTACAGGGGGCTGGGCAATCAGCCCCAGCATTTT. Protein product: CASSYRGLGNQPQHF.

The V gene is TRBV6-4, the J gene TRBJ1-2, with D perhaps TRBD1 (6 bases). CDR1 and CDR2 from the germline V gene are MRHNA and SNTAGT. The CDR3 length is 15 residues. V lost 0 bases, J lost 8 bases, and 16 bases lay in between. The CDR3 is CASSDSNSGRGGYTF. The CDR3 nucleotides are TGTGCCAGCAGTGACTCAAACAGCGGAAGGGGGGGCTACACCTTC.

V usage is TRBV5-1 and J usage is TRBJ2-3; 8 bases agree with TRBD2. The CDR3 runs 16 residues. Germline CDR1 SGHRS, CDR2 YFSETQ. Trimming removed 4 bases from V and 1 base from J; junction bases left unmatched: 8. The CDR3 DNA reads TGCGCCAGCAGCCTCGGGGGAGCGGGGGGCACAGATACGCAGTATTTT. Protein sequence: CASSLGGAGGTDTQYF.

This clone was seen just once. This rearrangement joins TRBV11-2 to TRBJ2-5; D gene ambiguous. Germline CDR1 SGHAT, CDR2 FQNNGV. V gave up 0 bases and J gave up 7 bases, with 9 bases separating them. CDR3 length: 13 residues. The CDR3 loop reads CASSLEVFGTQYF. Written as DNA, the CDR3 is TGTGCCAGCAGCTTAGAAGTTTTCGGGACCCAGTACTTC.

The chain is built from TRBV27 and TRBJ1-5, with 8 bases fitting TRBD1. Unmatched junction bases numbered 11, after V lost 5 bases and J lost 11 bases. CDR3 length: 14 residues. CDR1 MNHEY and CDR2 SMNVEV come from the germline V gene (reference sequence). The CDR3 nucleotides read TGTGCCAGCAGTATTGCCGGGACAGGTGTGACCCAGCATTTT. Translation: CASSIAGTGVTQHF.

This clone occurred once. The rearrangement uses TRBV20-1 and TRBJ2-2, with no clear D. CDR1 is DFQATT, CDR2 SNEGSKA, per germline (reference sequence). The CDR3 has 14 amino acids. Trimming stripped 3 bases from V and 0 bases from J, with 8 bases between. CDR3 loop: CSASQATNTGELFF. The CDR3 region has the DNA TGCAGTGCTAGTCAGGCCACGAACACCGGGGAGCTGTTTTTT.